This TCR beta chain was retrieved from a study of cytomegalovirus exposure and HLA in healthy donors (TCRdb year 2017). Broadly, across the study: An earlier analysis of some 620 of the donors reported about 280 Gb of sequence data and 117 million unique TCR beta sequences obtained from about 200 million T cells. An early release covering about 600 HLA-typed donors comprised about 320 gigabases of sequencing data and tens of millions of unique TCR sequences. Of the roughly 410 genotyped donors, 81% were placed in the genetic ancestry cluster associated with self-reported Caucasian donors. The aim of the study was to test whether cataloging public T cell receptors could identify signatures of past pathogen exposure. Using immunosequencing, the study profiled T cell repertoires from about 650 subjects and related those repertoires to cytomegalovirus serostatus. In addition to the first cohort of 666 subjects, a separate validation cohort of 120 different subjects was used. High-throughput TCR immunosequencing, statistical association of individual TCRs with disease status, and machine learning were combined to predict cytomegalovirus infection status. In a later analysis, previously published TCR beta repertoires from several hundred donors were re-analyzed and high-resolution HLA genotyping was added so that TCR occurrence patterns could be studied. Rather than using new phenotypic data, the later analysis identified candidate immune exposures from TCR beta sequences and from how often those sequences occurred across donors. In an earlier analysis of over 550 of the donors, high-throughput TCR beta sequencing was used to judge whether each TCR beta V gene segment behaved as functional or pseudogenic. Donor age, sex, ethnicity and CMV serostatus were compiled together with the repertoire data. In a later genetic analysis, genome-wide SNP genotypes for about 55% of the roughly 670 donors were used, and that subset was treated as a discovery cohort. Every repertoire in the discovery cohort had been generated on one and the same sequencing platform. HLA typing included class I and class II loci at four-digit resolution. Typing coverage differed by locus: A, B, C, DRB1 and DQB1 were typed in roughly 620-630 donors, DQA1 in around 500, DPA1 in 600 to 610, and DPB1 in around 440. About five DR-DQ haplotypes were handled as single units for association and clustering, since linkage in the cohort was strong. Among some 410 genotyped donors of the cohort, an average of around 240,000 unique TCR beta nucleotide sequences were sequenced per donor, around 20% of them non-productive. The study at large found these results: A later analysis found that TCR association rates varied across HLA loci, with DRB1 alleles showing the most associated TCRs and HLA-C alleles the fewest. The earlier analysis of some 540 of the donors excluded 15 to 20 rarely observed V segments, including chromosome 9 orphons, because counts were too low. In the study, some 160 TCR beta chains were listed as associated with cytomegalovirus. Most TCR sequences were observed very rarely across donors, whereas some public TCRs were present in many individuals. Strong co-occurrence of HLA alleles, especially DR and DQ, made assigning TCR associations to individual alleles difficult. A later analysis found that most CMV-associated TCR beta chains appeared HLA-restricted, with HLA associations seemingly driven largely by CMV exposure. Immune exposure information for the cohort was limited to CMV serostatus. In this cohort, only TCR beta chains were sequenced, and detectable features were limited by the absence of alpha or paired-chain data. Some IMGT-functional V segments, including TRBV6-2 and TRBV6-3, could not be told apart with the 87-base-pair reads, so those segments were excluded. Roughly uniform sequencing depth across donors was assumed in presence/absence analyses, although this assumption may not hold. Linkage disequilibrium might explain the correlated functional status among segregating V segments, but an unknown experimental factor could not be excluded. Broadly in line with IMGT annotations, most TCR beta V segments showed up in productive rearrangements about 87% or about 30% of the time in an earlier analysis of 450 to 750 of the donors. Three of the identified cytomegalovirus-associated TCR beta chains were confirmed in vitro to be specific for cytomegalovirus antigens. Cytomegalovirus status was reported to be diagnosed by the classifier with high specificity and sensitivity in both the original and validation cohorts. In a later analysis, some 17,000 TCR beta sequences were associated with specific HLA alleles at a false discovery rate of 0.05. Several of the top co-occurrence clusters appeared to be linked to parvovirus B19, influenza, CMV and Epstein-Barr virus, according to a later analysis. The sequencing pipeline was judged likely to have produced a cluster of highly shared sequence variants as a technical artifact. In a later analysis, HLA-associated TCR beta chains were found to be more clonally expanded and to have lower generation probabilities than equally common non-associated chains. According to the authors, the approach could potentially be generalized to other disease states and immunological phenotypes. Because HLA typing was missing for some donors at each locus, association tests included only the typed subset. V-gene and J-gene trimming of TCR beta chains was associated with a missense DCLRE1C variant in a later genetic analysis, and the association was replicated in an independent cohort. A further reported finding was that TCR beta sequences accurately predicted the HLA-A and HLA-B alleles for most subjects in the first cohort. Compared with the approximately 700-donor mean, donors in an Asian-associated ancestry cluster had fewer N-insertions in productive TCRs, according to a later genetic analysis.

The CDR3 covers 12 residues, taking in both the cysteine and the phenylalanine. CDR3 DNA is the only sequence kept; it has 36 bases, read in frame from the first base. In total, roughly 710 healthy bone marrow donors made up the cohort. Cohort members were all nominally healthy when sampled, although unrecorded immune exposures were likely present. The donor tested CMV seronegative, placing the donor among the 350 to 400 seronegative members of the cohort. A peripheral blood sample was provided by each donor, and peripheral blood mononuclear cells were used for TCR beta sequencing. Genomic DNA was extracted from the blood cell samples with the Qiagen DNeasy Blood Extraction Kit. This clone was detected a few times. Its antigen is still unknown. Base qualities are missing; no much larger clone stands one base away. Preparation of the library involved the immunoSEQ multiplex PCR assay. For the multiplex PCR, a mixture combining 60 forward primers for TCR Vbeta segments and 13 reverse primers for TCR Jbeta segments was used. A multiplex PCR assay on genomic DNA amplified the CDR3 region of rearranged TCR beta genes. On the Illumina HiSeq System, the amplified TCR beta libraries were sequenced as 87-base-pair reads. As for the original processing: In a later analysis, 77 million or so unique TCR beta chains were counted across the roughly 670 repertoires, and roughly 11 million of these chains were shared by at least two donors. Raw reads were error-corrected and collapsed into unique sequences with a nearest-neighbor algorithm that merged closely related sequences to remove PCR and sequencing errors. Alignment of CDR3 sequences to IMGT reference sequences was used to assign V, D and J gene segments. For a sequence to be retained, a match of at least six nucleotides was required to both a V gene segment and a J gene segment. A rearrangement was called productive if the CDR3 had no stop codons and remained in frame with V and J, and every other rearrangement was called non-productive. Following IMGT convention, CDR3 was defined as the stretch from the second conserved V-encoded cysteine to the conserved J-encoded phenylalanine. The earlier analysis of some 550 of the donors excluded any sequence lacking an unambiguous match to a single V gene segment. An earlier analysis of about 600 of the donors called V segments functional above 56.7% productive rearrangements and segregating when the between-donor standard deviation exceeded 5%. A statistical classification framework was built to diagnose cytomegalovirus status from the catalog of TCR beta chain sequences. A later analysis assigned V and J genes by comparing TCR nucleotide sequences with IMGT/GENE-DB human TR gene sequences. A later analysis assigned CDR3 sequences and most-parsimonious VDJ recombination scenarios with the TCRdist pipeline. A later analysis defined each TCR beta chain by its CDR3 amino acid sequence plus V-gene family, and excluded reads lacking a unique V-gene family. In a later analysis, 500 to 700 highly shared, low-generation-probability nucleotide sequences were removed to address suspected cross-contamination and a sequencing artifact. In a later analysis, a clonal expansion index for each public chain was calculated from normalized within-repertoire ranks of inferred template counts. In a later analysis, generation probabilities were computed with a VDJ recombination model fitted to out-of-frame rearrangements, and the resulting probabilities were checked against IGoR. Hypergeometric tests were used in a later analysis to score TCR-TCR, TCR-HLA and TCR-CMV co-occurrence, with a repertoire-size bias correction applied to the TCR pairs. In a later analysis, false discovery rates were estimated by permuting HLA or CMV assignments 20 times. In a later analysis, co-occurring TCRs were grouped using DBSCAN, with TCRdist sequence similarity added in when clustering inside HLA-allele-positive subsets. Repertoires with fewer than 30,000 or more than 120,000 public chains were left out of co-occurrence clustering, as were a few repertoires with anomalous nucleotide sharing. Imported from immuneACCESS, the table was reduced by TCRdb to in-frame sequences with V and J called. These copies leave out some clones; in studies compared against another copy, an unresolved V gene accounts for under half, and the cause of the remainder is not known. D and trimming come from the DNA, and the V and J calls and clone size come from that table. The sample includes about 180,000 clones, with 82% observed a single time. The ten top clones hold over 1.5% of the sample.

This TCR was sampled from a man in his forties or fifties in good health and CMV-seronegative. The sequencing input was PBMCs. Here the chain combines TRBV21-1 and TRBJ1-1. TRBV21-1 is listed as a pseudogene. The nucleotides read TGTGCCAGCAGCCTCCGGGAGTCGGTTGCTTTCTTT. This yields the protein CASSLRESVAFF.